This T cell receptor (beta chain) was identified in a study of low-dose radiotherapy and immunotherapy resistance in tumors. Only one count was recorded for this clonotype. It differs at one base from a far larger clone, so likely a read error. Time point denoted: before trial treatment. Qualifying patients carried advanced solid tumors devoid of tumor-infiltrating lymphocytes. Trimming left V 6 bases short and J 7 bases short, with 16 bases between. The CDR3 is made up of 13 amino acids. TRAV- and TRBV-specific primers, spanning alpha and beta chains, primed first-strand cDNA. Amplification, which lasted about 20 PCR cycles, used a constant-region primer and V-primer adapter to amplify TCRs. One entry per CDR3 protein, called by TCRdb with MiXCR from the reads. The top ten hold 2.5% to 3.5% of the sample, which has tens of thousands of distinct CDR3 sequences, around 17% seen once.

The genes are TRBV12-3 or TRBV12-4 and TRBJ2-7; possibly TRBD2 for D (6 bases). The specimen was PBMCs, collected before treatment. The origin of this receptor is a male donor with prostate cancer. This CDR3 reads CASSPAGRNEQYF. Written as DNA, the CDR3 is TGTGCCAGCAGCCCCGCGGGGCGGAATGAGCAGTACTTC.